Below are 22 T cell receptor beta chains sequenced from a single sample in a study of cytomegalovirus exposure and HLA in healthy donors. Primers for the PCR totalled 60 Vbeta and 13 Jbeta. Clones were sequenced by immunoSEQ multiplex PCR, and TCRdb holds only the in-frame ones, with some missing. The data contain under 70,000 clones, about 73% of them singletons. The sample taken for sequencing was PBMCs. Receptors originate from a woman aged 55-70 years in good health and CMV-seropositive.

The chain combines TRBV7-2 with TRBJ1-1; a possible D gene is TRBD1 (6 bases). CDR1 and CDR2 (germline): SGHTA, FQGNSA. The CDR3 covers 14 residues. The germline V and J ends were trimmed by 6 bases and 7 bases, with 18 bases remaining between them. CDR3 residues: CASRSGRGMGEAFF. The DNA of the CDR3 is TGTGCCAGCAGATCGGGCAGGGGTATGGGTGAAGCTTTCTTT. Using reference TRBV7-2 and TRBJ1-1 for the parts outside the CDR3, the full variable domain is GAGVSQSPSNKVTEKGKDVELRCDPISGHTALYWYRQSLGQGLEFLIYFQGNSAPDKSGLPSDRFSAERTGGSVSTLTIQRTQQEDSAVYLCASRSGRGMGEAFFGQGTRLTVV.

The chain combines TRBV5-5 with TRBJ2-7; TRBD2 agrees at 7 bases. The trim removed 0 bases at V and 3 bases at J, leaving 3 bases unmatched. CDR3 length equals 14 residues. The germline V gene has CDR1 SGHKS and CDR2 YYEKEE (reference sequence). In nucleotides, the CDR3 is TGTGCCAGCAGCTTGGCTAGCGGAATCTACGAGCAGTACTTC. Its translation is CASSLASGIYEQYF.

This chain's CDR3 is CAWSRGKVQPQHF. The CDR3 nucleotides read TGTGCCTGGAGCAGAGGGAAGGTCCAGCCCCAGCATTTT. V and J are TRBV30 and TRBJ1-5; D ambiguous. V shed 3 bases and J shed 7 bases, with 13 bases lying between them. CDR1 is GTSNPN, CDR2 SVGIG, per germline (reference sequence). The length of the CDR3 is 13 residues.

This clone is a singleton in its sample. The CDR3 loop reads CASRRVYGYTF. The DNA for the CDR3 is TGTGCCAGCAGGAGAGTCTATGGCTACACCTTC. The V and J genes are TRBV2 and TRBJ1-2; D remains unclear. The CDR3 covers 11 residues. CDR1 and CDR2 from the germline V gene are SNHLY and FYNNEI. Trimming removed 6 bases from V and 4 bases from J, with 6 bases in between.

The rearrangement uses TRBV7-2 and TRBJ2-3, with 7 positions matching TRBD1. V was pared by 7 bases and J by 5 bases, with 6 bases of the junction left unmatched. The CDR3 runs to 13 residues. Looked up from germline, CDR1 is SGHTA and CDR2 is FQGNSA. Written as DNA, the CDR3 is TGTGCCAGCAAGGGGGCGACAGGAGATACGCAGTATTTT. Translation gives CASKGATGDTQYF.

V and J are TRBV7-2 and TRBJ2-2, with 8 bases lining up with TRBD1. This CDR3 is built from 15 residues. V shed 4 bases, J shed 4 bases, and the junction held 5 bases outside the gene matches. From germline, CDR1 is SGHTA and CDR2 FQGNSA. The CDR3 nucleotides are TGTGCCAGCAGCTGGGTACAGGGGGGCACCGGGGAGCTGTTTTTT. Amino acids: CASSWVQGGTGELFF.

V is TRBV21-1 and J is TRBJ2-7; TRBD1 is the table's D call and was not checked against the DNA. TRBV21-1 is assigned pseudogene status. The CDR3 sequence is 16 residues long. Here the CDR3 DNA reads TGTGCCAGCAGCAAGACTCCGGGACAGGGGCAATACGAGCAGTACTTC. Its translation: CASSKTPGQGQYEQYF.

The J gene is TRBJ2-7, the V gene TRBV5-6; TRBD2 is a possible D gene (5 bases). Germline V gene data show CDR1 as SGHDT and CDR2 as YYEEEE. V was cut by 0 bases and J by 2 bases, with 9 bases left in between. The CDR3 consists of 14 residues. The CDR3 loop is CASSLELGAYEQYF. CDR3 DNA sequence: TGTGCCAGCAGCTTGGAACTAGGAGCCTACGAGCAGTACTTC.

Only one count was recorded for this clone. CDR3 sequence reads: CASSERTGSYGYTF. DNA of the CDR3: TGTGCCAGCAGCGAGCGTACAGGGTCCTATGGCTACACCTTC. The chain has TRBV9 and TRBJ1-2, with a possible D match to TRBD1 (6 bases). The CDR3 extends over 14 amino acids. Looked up from germline, CDR1 is SGDLS and CDR2 is YYNGEE. Trimming pared 3 bases from V and 4 bases from J, leaving 13 bases between.

This chain's CDR3 is CASSTDNRPEAFF. The DNA of the CDR3 is TGTGCCAGCAGCACGGACAACAGGCCTGAAGCTTTCTTT. The rearrangement joins TRBV5-4 to TRBJ1-1, with D possibly TRBD1 on 5 matching bases. Germline CDR1 reads SGHNT; CDR2 reads YYREEE (reference sequence). The germline V and J ends were trimmed by 4 bases and 6 bases, with 13 bases remaining between them. This CDR3 is 13 amino acids long.

This rearrangement joins TRBV7-2 to TRBJ2-1, with D hard to call. Trimming took 2 bases from V and 0 from J, leaving 8 bases between them. Germline CDR1 SGHTA, CDR2 FQGNSA. This CDR3 contains 15 residues. Here the CDR3 DNA reads TGTGCCAGCAGCTTATCGTACGGCTCCTACAATGAGCAGTTCTTC. It translates to CASSLSYGSYNEQFF.

Points on this clone: One junction end disagrees with the germline gene, perhaps due to a read error. The chain recombines TRBV30 with TRBJ2-4, with TRBD1 matching 7 bases. CDR1 is GTSNPN and CDR2 is SVGIG in the germline V gene (reference sequence). This CDR3 comprises 16 residues. Written as DNA, the CDR3 is TGTGCCTGGAGAGGGTGGATTGAGGGGGCCACAAACATTCAGTACTTC. Its translation: CAWRGWIEGATNIQYF.

The chain couples TRBV7-9 to TRBJ1-1; no clear D gene. Trimming removed 5 bases at V and 1 base at J, with 8 bases between. This CDR3 is 13 amino acids long. The germline gives CDR1 SEHNR, CDR2 FQNEAQ (reference sequence). DNA for the CDR3: TGTGCCAGCAGCCCTTACAAGAACACTGAAGCTTTCTTT. Translation gives CASSPYKNTEAFF.

The J gene is TRBJ2-7, the V gene TRBV15; a possible D gene is TRBD1 (6 bases). The CDR3 contains 15 residues. The germline CDR1 and CDR2 sequences are LNHNV and YYDKDF (reference sequence). Trimming stripped 0 bases from V and 3 bases from J, with 12 bases between. Here the CDR3 DNA reads TGTGCCACCAGCAGAGAGCGAGGACAGAGCTACGAGCAGTACTTC. Residues: CATSRERGQSYEQYF.

V is TRBV11-2 and J is TRBJ2-1, with 7 bases lining up with TRBD2. J was trimmed by 6 bases and V by 6 bases; bases with no gene match: 11. There are 15 residues in the CDR3. Looked up from germline, CDR1 is SGHAT and CDR2 is FQNNGV. The CDR3 loop reads CASSDGGFFGNEQFF. DNA of the CDR3: TGTGCCAGCAGTGACGGGGGGTTTTTCGGCAATGAGCAGTTCTTC.

A few counts support this clone. This rearrangement joins TRBV9 to TRBJ1-1, with TRBD1 as a possible D gene (6 bases). Germline CDR1 SGDLS, CDR2 YYNGEE. There are 13 residues in the CDR3. The V end lost 3 bases, the J end lost 1 base, and 7 bases lay between the germline ends. The CDR3 sequence is CASSAQGNTEAFF. In nucleotides, the CDR3 is TGTGCCAGCAGCGCACAGGGGAACACTGAAGCTTTCTTT.

The V and J genes are TRBV9 and TRBJ2-6; TRBD1 is a possible D gene (5 bases). CDR3 size: 15 residues. Trimming removed 4 bases at V and 1 base at J, with 9 bases between. Germline V gives CDR1 SGDLS, CDR2 YYNGEE. CDR3 loop: CASSIRDSGANVLTF. Written as DNA, the CDR3 is TGTGCCAGCAGCATCAGGGATTCTGGGGCCAACGTCCTGACTTTC.

V is TRBV9 and J is TRBJ2-5; D may be TRBD1 (5 bases). Germline CDR1 SGDLS, CDR2 YYNGEE. The V gene lost 3 bases and the J gene lost 2 bases, with 11 bases spanning the gap. The CDR3 length is 14 residues. The CDR3 here is CASSGDRLQETQYF. CDR3 sequence (DNA): TGTGCCAGCAGCGGAGACAGACTTCAAGAGACCCAGTACTTC.

The chain links TRBV18 to TRBJ1-2; perhaps TRBD1 as D (5 bases). Trimming removed 2 bases from V and 3 bases from J, with 13 bases in between. The germline CDR1 and CDR2 sequences are KGHSH and LQKENI. The CDR3 spans 15 residues. CDR3 in DNA: TGTGCCAGCTCACCAGTGGCAGGGAGGGACTATGGCTACACCTTC. Protein product: CASSPVAGRDYGYTF.

The table lists this clone with a few counts. This rearrangement joins TRBV4-3 to TRBJ1-6; D is uncertain. Germline CDR1 and CDR2: LGHNA and YSLEER. V was shortened by 1 base and J by 2 bases, with 15 bases between the two germline ends. CDR3 length: 18 amino acids. CDR3 loop: CASSQVGGDLAYNSPLHF. The CDR3 coding sequence is TGCGCCAGCAGCCAAGTAGGCGGGGATCTCGCCTATAATTCACCCCTCCACTTT.

Regarding this clone: A junction end diverges from the germline sequence, so it may reflect a read error. The V call is TRBV7-9, the J call TRBJ1-5, with 7 bases fitting TRBD1. CDR1 and CDR2 (germline): SEHNR, FQNEAQ (reference sequence). The length of the CDR3 is 17 residues. CDR3 residues: CSSSPDPGIRGDQPQHF. DNA of the CDR3: TGTTCCAGCAGCCCCGACCCCGGGATCAGGGGGGATCAGCCCCAGCATTTT.

Note on this clone: The junction and the germline gene differ at one end; a read error may be behind it. The V gene is TRBV7-9, the J gene TRBJ2-5, with 8 bases identical to TRBD2. The CDR3 contains 13 residues. Per germline, CDR1 SEHNR and CDR2 FQNEAQ (reference sequence). The CDR3: CSSIFGGEETQYF. The CDR3 region has the DNA TGTTCCAGCATCTTCGGGGGGGAAGAGACCCAGTACTTC.